Listed below are T cell receptor beta chains from one sample, sequenced in a study of OX40 agonist ivuxolimab in advanced cancers. Profiled with immunoSEQ multiplex PCR; TCRdb holds only in-frame clones, not every one. The data contain about 120,000 clones, around 89% of them singletons. The sample in question was CD4+ or CD8+ T cells sorted from blood, obtained in a trial of the OX40 agonist ivuxolimab. The receptor source for this set is an adult with an advanced solid tumor such as melanoma, head and neck, liver or kidney cancer. The CDR3 runs from the conserved cysteine through the conserved F or W. Fields, in order: V gene, D gene, J gene, clone size, CDR3 DNA, CDR3 protein. A D gene is named only where the DNA matches it firmly. Clone sizes are given selectively: once, few, many, or a class where the clone is expanded.

V: TRBV5-6
D: -
J: TRBJ1-1
size: once
DNA: TGTGCCAGCAGTCTGGAGACGACAGGTGAGGCTTTCTTT
CDR3: CASSLETTGEAFF

V: TRBV21-1
D: -
J: TRBJ1-6
size: -
DNA: TGTGCCAGCAGCCCCCGTGCCGGGACCGATAATTCACCCCTCCACTTT
CDR3: CASSPRAGTDNSPLHF

V: TRBV27
D: -
J: TRBJ1-6
size: -
DNA: TGTGCCAGCAGTTTAAATAATTCACCCCTCCACTTT
CDR3: CASSLNNSPLHF

V: TRBV5-5
D: -
J: TRBJ2-2
size: -
DNA: TGTGCCAGCAGCTTGGCCCCGGGCACCGGGGAGCTGTTTTTT
CDR3: CASSLAPGTGELFF

V: TRBV27
D: TRBD2
J: TRBJ2-7
size: -
DNA: TGTGCCAGCAGTCCCTTAGGACTAGCGCGAAGCTCCTACGAGCAGTACTTC
CDR3: CASSPLGLARSSYEQYF

V: TRBV28
D: TRBD2
J: TRBJ2-2
size: once
DNA: TGTGCCAGCAGTTTCAAGAACTGGTGGGGGGGCGGGGAGCTGTTTTTT
CDR3: CASSFKNWWGGGELFF

V: TRBV28
D: TRBD2
J: TRBJ2-3
size: -
DNA: TGTGCCACCTTAGCGGGGGGGCTTGCAGATACGCAGTATTTT
CDR3: CATLAGGLADTQYF

V: TRBV6-1
D: -
J: TRBJ1-2
size: -
DNA: TGTGCCAGCAGTGAAGCGGGGTTCGGTGGCTACACCTTC
CDR3: CASSEAGFGGYTF

V: TRBV7-2
D: -
J: TRBJ2-1
size: -
DNA: TGTGCCAGCAGCTATAAGTGGGGGCAGAAGCAGTTCTTC
CDR3: CASSYKWGQKQFF

V: TRBV28
D: TRBD2
J: TRBJ2-1
size: -
DNA: TGTGCCAGCAGTTTAAGCGGGGTCCAGTTTGAGCAGTTCTTC
CDR3: CASSLSGVQFEQFF

V: TRBV18
D: -
J: TRBJ1-4
size: -
DNA: TGTGCCAGCTCACCATTTGAGGGGCCTAATGAAAAACTGTTTTTT
CDR3: CASSPFEGPNEKLFF

V: TRBV2
D: -
J: TRBJ2-3
size: -
DNA: TGTGCCAGCTCCCGGTGGGGGGGCCCGGATACGCAGTATTTT
CDR3: CASSRWGGPDTQYF

V: TRBV5-1
D: TRBD2
J: TRBJ2-3
size: -
DNA: TGCGCCAGCAGCCTGGGAGCGGGGGTAGATACGCAGTATTTT
CDR3: CASSLGAGVDTQYF

V: TRBV28
D: -
J: TRBJ1-2
size: -
DNA: TGTGCCAGCAGATCTAGAGGTGGCTACACCTTC
CDR3: CASRSRGGYTF

V: TRBV11-2
D: TRBD1
J: TRBJ2-3
size: -
DNA: TGTGCCAGCAGCTTAGTCCTCACAGGGGCAGATACGCAGTATTTT
CDR3: CASSLVLTGADTQYF

V: TRBV7-2
D: -
J: TRBJ1-5
size: -
DNA: TGTGCCAGCAGCTTAGTAGATTTCGGGGGCCAGCCCCAGCATTTT
CDR3: CASSLVDFGGQPQHF

V: TRBV25-1
D: -
J: TRBJ1-3
size: -
DNA: TGTGCCAGCAGTGAATACGGGGACACCATATATTTT
CDR3: CASSEYGDTIYF